This T cell receptor (beta chain) was captured by sequencing in a study of control samples from healthy donors and cancer patients. V lost 1 base to trimming and J lost 3 bases, with 13 bases between them. Germline V gives CDR1 LGHNA, CDR2 YSLEER. The CDR3 totals 15 residues. The repertoire was sequenced with immunoSEQ multiplex PCR; TCRdb's copy has only in-frame clones and lacks some. The sample includes some 100,000 clones, about 89% of them seen just once. The source of this sequence is a man aged 25-45 years in good health. Sequencing was performed on blood. The V call is TRBV4-3, the J call TRBJ2-7; D might be TRBD2 (7 bases). The CDR3 is CASSQGRGGGYEQYF. In nucleotides, the CDR3 is TGCGCCAGCAGCCAAGGTAGAGGGGGGGGCTACGAGCAGTACTTC.